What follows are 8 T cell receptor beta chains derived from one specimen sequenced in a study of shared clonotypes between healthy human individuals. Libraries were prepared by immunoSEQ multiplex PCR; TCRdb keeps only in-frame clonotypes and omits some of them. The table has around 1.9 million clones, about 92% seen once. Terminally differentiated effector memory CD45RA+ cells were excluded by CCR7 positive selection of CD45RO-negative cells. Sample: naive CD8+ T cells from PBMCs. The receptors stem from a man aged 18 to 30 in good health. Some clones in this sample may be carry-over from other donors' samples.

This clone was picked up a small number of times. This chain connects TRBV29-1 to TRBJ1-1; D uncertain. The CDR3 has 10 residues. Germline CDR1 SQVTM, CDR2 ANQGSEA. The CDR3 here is CSALADEAFF. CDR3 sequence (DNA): TGCAGTGCCTTGGCTGACGAAGCTTTCTTT.

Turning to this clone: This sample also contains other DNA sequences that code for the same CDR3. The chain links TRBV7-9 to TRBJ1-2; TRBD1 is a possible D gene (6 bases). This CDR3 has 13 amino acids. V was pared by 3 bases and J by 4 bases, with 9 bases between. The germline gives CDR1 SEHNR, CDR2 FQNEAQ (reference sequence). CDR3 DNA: TGTGCCAGCAGCTTCGGGGGCGCCTATGGCTACACCTTC. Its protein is CASSFGGAYGYTF.

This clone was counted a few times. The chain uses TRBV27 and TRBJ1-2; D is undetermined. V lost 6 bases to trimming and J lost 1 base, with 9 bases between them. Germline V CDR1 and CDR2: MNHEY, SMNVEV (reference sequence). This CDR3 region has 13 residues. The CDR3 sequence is CASRMTHNYGYTF. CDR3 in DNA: TGTGCCAGCAGAATGACACATAACTATGGCTACACCTTC.

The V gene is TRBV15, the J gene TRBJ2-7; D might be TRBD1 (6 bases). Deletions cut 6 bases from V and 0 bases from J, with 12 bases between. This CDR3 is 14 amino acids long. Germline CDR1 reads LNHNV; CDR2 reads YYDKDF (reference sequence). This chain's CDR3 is CATSFRDTSYEQYF. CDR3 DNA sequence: TGTGCCACCAGTTTCCGGGACACCTCCTACGAGCAGTACTTC.

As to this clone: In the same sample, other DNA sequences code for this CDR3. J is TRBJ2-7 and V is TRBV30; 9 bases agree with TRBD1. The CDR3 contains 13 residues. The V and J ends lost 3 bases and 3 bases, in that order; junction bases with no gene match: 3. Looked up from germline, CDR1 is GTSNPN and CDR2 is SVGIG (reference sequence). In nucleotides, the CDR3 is TGTGCCTGGAGGGGACAGGGAGACTACGAGCAGTACTTC. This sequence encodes CAWRGQGDYEQYF.

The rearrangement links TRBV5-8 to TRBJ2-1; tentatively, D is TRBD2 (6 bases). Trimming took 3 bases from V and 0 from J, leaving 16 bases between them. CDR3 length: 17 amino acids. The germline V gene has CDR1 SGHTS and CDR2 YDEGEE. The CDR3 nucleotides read TGTGCCAGCAGCTCGGGATTAGCGGAGAGCTCCTACAATGAGCAGTTCTTC. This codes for CASSSGLAESSYNEQFF.

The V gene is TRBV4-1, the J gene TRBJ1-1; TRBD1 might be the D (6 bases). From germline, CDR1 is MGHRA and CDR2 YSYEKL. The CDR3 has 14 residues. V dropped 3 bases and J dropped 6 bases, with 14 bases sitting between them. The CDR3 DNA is TGCGCCAGCAGCCATCCTTGGACAGACCCTGAAGCTTTCTTT. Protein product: CASSHPWTDPEAFF.

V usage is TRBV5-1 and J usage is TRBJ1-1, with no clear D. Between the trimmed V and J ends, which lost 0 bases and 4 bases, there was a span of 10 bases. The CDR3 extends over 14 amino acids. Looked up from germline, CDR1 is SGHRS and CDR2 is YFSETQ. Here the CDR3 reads CASSLGSMPTEAFF. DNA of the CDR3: TGCGCCAGCAGCTTGGGCAGCATGCCCACTGAAGCTTTCTTT.